The clone carrying this TCR beta chain was seen ten or more times. These data originate in a study of PD-1 blockade in classical Hodgkin lymphoma. Trimming removed 4 bases from V and 4 bases from J, with 17 bases in between. The CDR3 runs 15 residues. The germline CDR1 and CDR2 sequences are SGHRS and YFSETQ. Indicated time point: cycle 4 day 1 (C4D1), after 5 to 7 weeks of nivolumab. Relapses following autologous stem cell transplantation were seen in all patients, with brentuximab vedotin exposure varying. TCRdb's table, derived via immunoSEQ multiplex PCR, lists solely in-frame clones and lacks some. This sample carries roughly 90,000 clones, 75% to 85% of them seen once, and the ten largest clones take over 15%.

Specimen: peripheral blood mononuclear cells (PBMCs), collected before the fourth cycle of nivolumab. The genes are TRBV5-1 and TRBJ1-2; D unclear. The TCR sequence derives from a human donor with classical Hodgkin lymphoma. The CDR3 sequence is CASSLGQATGYGYTF. The CDR3 DNA reads TGCGCCAGCAGCCTCGGCCAAGCCACCGGCTATGGCTACACCTTC.